Shown below are 28 T cell receptor beta chains from a single sample sequenced in a study of blood T cells in healthy people across ages. Primers used in a second PCR of roughly 7 to 12 cycles were a sample-barcoded 5' primer and a J-beta primer mix. TCRdb reprocessed the 5' RACE reads with MiXCR, giving one entry per CDR3 protein. The table includes hundreds of thousands of distinct CDR3 sequences, 56% detected once. Sample: blood. The receptors shown here come from a man aged 40-49 years in good health.

About this clonotype itself: The junction departs from the called germline gene at one end, perhaps through a read error. The chain couples TRBV13 to TRBJ2-3; D gene unclear. Germline assignment: CDR1 PRHDT and CDR2 FYEKMQ (reference sequence). The CDR3 spans 15 residues. CDR3 DNA: TGTGCCAGCAGCTTACCCCAGGACGCGTCAGATGCGCAGTATTTT. This codes for CASSLPQDASDAQYF. Full variable domain (outside the CDR3, taken from reference TRBV13 and TRBJ2-3): AAGVIQSPRHLIKEKRETATLKCYPIPRHDTVYWYQQGPGQDPQFLISFYEKMQSDKGSIPDRFSAQQFSDYHSELNMSSLELGDSALYFCASSLPQDASDAQYFGPGTRLTVL.

This clonotype was detected only a few times. The chain employs TRBV20-1 and TRBJ2-3; D assignment may be TRBD1 or TRBD2 (6 bases each). Germline CDR1 DFQATT, CDR2 SNEGSKA (reference sequence). The CDR3 is made up of 14 amino acids. Between the trimmed V and J ends, which lost 2 bases and 0 bases, there was a span of 9 bases. The CDR3 loop reads CSARSGASTDTQYF. CDR3 nucleotides: TGCAGTGCTAGATCGGGGGCTAGCACAGATACGCAGTATTTT.

The J gene is TRBJ1-2, the V gene TRBV4-3, with D maybe TRBD1 (6 bases). The CDR3 spans 15 residues. The germline CDR1 and CDR2 sequences are LGHNA and YSLEER. Trimming removed 1 base from V and 7 bases from J, with 16 bases in between. This CDR3 is CASSQGGGGRGGYTF. The CDR3 region has the DNA TGCGCCAGCAGCCAAGGTGGAGGGGGAAGAGGTGGCTACACCTTC.

This CDR3 reads CASSQGLAGVFDEQYF. The CDR3 DNA is TGCGCCAGCAGCCAAGGGCTAGCGGGAGTATTTGATGAGCAGTACTTC. The chain employs TRBV4-1 and TRBJ2-1; 10 positions agree with TRBD2. The end of the DNA is better explained by TRBJ2-7, so the J call may be wrong. Germline-derived CDR1 and CDR2 are MGHRA and YSYEKL. There are 16 residues in the CDR3.

The V gene is TRBV9, the J gene TRBJ1-1; the D gene is possibly TRBD1 (5 bases). Trimming shortened V by 0 bases and J by 7 bases, and 13 bases separated the two germline ends. Germline V lookup: CDR1 SGDLS, CDR2 YYNGEE. The CDR3 is made up of 14 amino acids. CDR3 region: CASSVALGRDEAFF. The CDR3 region has the DNA TGTGCCAGCAGCGTAGCGCTGGGACGAGATGAAGCTTTCTTT.

This chain links TRBV6-2 or TRBV6-3 with TRBJ1-5; 11 bases match TRBD1. Trimming took 8 bases from V and 0 from J; bases not matched to a gene: 9. CDR1 and CDR2 (germline): MNHEY, SVGEGT. This CDR3 spans 17 amino acids. The CDR3 sequence is CASAGTGGTFSNQPQHF. The CDR3 DNA reads as TGTGCCAGCGCAGGGACAGGGGGAACCTTTAGCAATCAGCCCCAGCATTTT.

The V gene is TRBV12-3 or TRBV12-4, the J gene TRBJ2-1, with 12 bases identical to TRBD2. This CDR3 spans 15 amino acids. V shed 1 base and J 9 bases; nucleotides not matched to a gene: 4. Written as DNA, the CDR3 is TGTGCCAGCAGTTTAGGACTAGCGGGGGCGTCTGAGCAGTTCTTC. It specifies CASSLGLAGASEQFF.

A few counts support this clonotype. The chain carries TRBV28 and TRBJ2-5, with D possibly TRBD2 on 5 matching bases. The CDR3 contains 14 residues. V was trimmed by 5 bases and J by 3 bases, leaving 13 bases between them. Germline assignment: CDR1 MDHEN and CDR2 SYDVKM. The CDR3 DNA follows: TGTGCCAGCAGTCCGAGAGGGTGGGAAGAGACCCAGTACTTC. Translating gives CASSPRGWEETQYF.

Details on this clonotype: One end of the junction is discordant with germline, which a read error may explain. The chain joins TRBV5-8 to TRBJ2-5, with D uncertain. The CDR3 covers 14 residues. Germline CDR1 is SGHTS and CDR2 is YDEGEE. Here the CDR3 reads CASSLTKGLETQYF. CDR3 coding DNA: TGCGCCAGCAGCTTGACGAAGGGCCTAGAGACCCAGTACTTC.

The rearrangement uses TRBV5-1 and TRBJ2-2; no definite D call. The germline gives CDR1 SGHRS, CDR2 YFSETQ. The CDR3 is 13 amino acids. V was pared by 7 bases and J by 4 bases, with 11 bases between. DNA of the CDR3: TGCGCCAGCCGAAGGATGGGCACCGGGGAGCTGTTTTTT. It specifies CASRRMGTGELFF.

The gene calls are TRBV7-3 and TRBJ2-5, with 10 nucleotides matching TRBD2. Germline assignment: CDR1 SGHTA and CDR2 FQGTGA. The CDR3 contains 15 residues. V gave up 4 bases and J gave up 4 bases; unmatched junction bases: 6. The CDR3 reads CASSSSGGAAETQYF. CDR3 nucleotide sequence: TGTGCCAGCAGCTCAAGCGGGGGGGCGGCAGAGACCCAGTACTTC.

J is TRBJ2-1 and V is TRBV27, with D perhaps assigned TRBD1 or TRBD2 (5 bases each). Germline assignment: CDR1 MNHEY and CDR2 SMNVEV (reference sequence). The length of the CDR3 is 12 residues. V was trimmed by 6 bases and J by 10 bases, leaving 13 bases between them. The CDR3 DNA follows: TGTGCCAGCAGGGGACCCATGTCAGAGCAGTTCTTC. This encodes CASRGPMSEQFF.

The J gene is TRBJ2-3, the V gene TRBV15, with no clear D. CDR1 is LNHNV and CDR2 is YYDKDF in the germline V gene (reference sequence). This CDR3 has 14 amino acids. V was trimmed by 1 base and J by 2 bases, leaving 7 bases between them. The CDR3 nucleotides are TGTGCCACCAGCAGAGGCAGCCTCACAGATACGCAGTATTTT. Protein product: CATSRGSLTDTQYF.

The chain has TRBV5-6 and TRBJ1-2; TRBD1 aligns across 7 bases. The CDR3 has 14 residues. After removal of 0 bases from V and 7 bases from J, the junction contained 6 bases not matched to a gene. Looked up from germline, CDR1 is SGHDT and CDR2 is YYEEEE. The CDR3 DNA sequence: TGTGCCAGCAGCTTGGACAGCAGGGGGTCTGGCTACACCTTC. Its translation: CASSLDSRGSGYTF.

Only a few counts were recorded for this clonotype. V gene TRBV28 combines with J gene TRBJ2-7, with TRBD2 identical over 11 bases. The CDR3 is 16 amino acids. Germline V lookup: CDR1 MDHEN, CDR2 SYDVKM. The J segment lost 4 bases and the V segment lost 2 bases, leaving 7 bases of the junction unmatched. CDR3 DNA sequence: TGTGCCAGCAGTTTAACGTTAGCGGGGGGGTGGTACGAGCAGTACTTC. Amino acid sequence: CASSLTLAGGWYEQYF.

This clonotype was detected only a few times. The rearrangement uses TRBV7-2 and TRBJ1-2, with 8 bases fitting TRBD1. The CDR3 is made up of 13 amino acids. With V trimmed by 0 bases and J by 8 bases, 2 bases remained unmatched. Germline CDR1 reads SGHTA; CDR2 reads FQGNSA. CDR3 sequence (DNA): TGTGCCAGCAGCTTAGCGCCAGGGGGCGGCTACACCTTC. It encodes CASSLAPGGGYTF. The whole variable domain, remainder taken from reference TRBV7-2 and TRBJ1-2, is GAGVSQSPSNKVTEKGKDVELRCDPISGHTALYWYRQSLGQGLEFLIYFQGNSAPDKSGLPSDRFSAERTGGSVSTLTIQRTQQEDSAVYLCASSLAPGGGYTFGSGTRLTVV.

There are a few counts of this clonotype. The rearrangement links TRBV5-1 to TRBJ1-2; 9 nucleotides agree with TRBD1. Trimming removed 2 bases from V and 7 bases from J; junction bases left unmatched: 21. CDR1 SGHRS and CDR2 YFSETQ come from the germline V gene. The CDR3 consists of 19 residues. DNA for the CDR3: TGCGCCAGCAGCTTTTCCTCCGAGCACAGGGGGCTAACGATTGGTGGCTACACCTTC. Its translation: CASSFSSEHRGLTIGGYTF.

The V call is TRBV7-9, the J call TRBJ2-3; tentatively, D is TRBD1 or TRBD2 (5 bases each). From germline, CDR1 is SEHNR and CDR2 FQNEAQ (reference sequence). CDR3 length: 16 amino acids. V was cut by 6 bases and J by 1 base, with 17 bases left in between. This CDR3 reads CASRQDWGRGTDTQYF. The CDR3 bases are TGTGCCAGCAGACAGGACTGGGGACGGGGCACAGATACGCAGTATTTT.

Here the CDR3 reads CASSESRAGPGYTF. CDR3 DNA sequence: TGTGCCAGCAGTGAATCACGGGCAGGCCCAGGCTACACCTTC. This chain uses TRBV25-1 with TRBJ1-2, with D hard to call. This CDR3 has 14 amino acids. Germline V gene lookup returns CDR1 MGHDK and CDR2 SYGVNS. Deletions cut 1 base from V and 8 bases from J, with 14 bases between.

The chain has TRBV28 and TRBJ1-5; 7 bases match TRBD1. Germline values: CDR1 MDHEN, CDR2 SYDVKM. Trimming at V came to 6 bases and at J to 7 bases, leaving 9 bases not matched to a gene. The CDR3 has 14 amino acids. The CDR3 coding sequence is TGTGCCAGCAGCCCCCCGACAGGGCGACAGCCCCAGCATTTT. This codes for CASSPPTGRQPQHF.

This clonotype was seen a few times. The chain is built from TRBV5-6 and TRBJ2-5; 7 nucleotides align to TRBD1. CDR3 length: 16 residues. V shed 3 bases, J shed 4 bases, and the junction held 12 bases outside the gene matches. In germline, CDR1 is SGHDT, CDR2 YYEEEE. The CDR3 DNA reads as TGTGCCAGCAGCTCCTCCTCGACAGGGTGGCGAGAGACCCAGTACTTC. It is translated as CASSSSSTGWRETQYF.

The chain links TRBV4-3 to TRBJ2-1, with TRBD2 identical over 10 bases. The V gene's germline CDR1 is LGHNA and CDR2 YSLEER. The CDR3 loop spans 15 amino acids. V lost 1 base to trimming and J lost 7 bases; unmatched junction nucleotides: 4. CDR3 amino acids: CASSQVGTSANEQFF. CDR3 in DNA: TGCGCCAGCAGCCAAGTCGGGACTAGCGCGAATGAGCAGTTCTTC.

The chain has TRBV4-1 and TRBJ2-7, with TRBD1 matching over 7 bases. The CDR3 extends over 14 amino acids. CDR1 is MGHRA, CDR2 YSYEKL, per germline. The junction had 5 bases not matched to a gene; V was cut back by 4 bases and J by 2 bases. The CDR3 coding sequence is TGCGCCAGCAGCCCCACAGGGGACGCCTACGAGCAGTACTTC. Translation: CASSPTGDAYEQYF.

This rearrangement joins TRBV2 to TRBJ2-6; D is unresolved. CDR1 is SNHLY and CDR2 is FYNNEI in the germline V gene. V was shortened by 3 bases and J by 0 bases, with 6 bases between the two germline ends. This CDR3 has 15 amino acids. The DNA of the CDR3 is TGTGCCAGCAGTGACCGCAACTCTGGGGCCAACGTCCTGACTTTC. This sequence encodes CASSDRNSGANVLTF.

The chain recombines TRBV6-5 with TRBJ2-1; the D is unclear. The CDR3 sequence is 13 residues long. Trimming removed 0 bases at V and 10 bases at J, with 10 bases between. Germline assignment: CDR1 MNHEY and CDR2 SVGAGI. The CDR3 loop reads CASSYSLDREQFF. CDR3 DNA sequence: TGTGCCAGCAGTTACTCGTTGGATAGGGAGCAGTTCTTC.

This chain connects TRBV12-3 or TRBV12-4 to TRBJ1-2, with D perhaps TRBD1 (6 bases). The ends were cut back, 6 bases at V and 0 bases at J, with 14 bases in the middle. The CDR3 has 15 amino acids. CDR3 in amino acids: CASRFRGGPNYGYTF. The CDR3 DNA reads as TGTGCCAGCAGATTCCGCGGGGGGCCTAACTATGGCTACACCTTC.

CDR3 sequence (DNA): TGTGCCAGCAGCGCCAGTACCGGGACAGGGGTAGGGACAGATACGCAGTATTTT. Residues: CASSASTGTGVGTDTQYF. V gene TRBV9 combines with J gene TRBJ2-3, with 10 bases lining up with TRBD1. The germline V gene encodes CDR1 SGDLS and CDR2 YYNGEE. Trimming cost V 3 bases and J 3 bases; bases outside gene matches: 13. This CDR3 has 18 amino acids.

The chain combines TRBV20-1 with TRBJ2-3, with TRBD2 as a possible D gene (6 bases). The CDR3 consists of 15 residues. CDR1 and CDR2 (germline): DFQATT, SNEGSKA (reference sequence). The V end was cut by 8 bases, the J end by 5 bases, with 23 bases between. In nucleotides, the CDR3 is TGCAGTACACTCCCCCCCGGGAGCAGGAAAGATACGCAGTATTTT. Protein sequence: CSTLPPGSRKDTQYF.